This TCR beta chain is from a study of blood T cell repertoires in COVID-19. The wider study: Whether acute or convalescent, the COVID-19 samples came from the United States, Italy and Spain.

Clones were sequenced by immunoSEQ multiplex PCR, and TCRdb holds only the in-frame ones, with some missing. The table has a few hundred thousand clones, 80% to 90% seen once. Trimming removed 3 bases from V and 5 bases from J, with 5 bases in between. This CDR3 is built from 12 residues. This clonotype was sampled from a woman in her 50s with acute COVID-19. The sample taken for sequencing was PBMCs or T cells enriched from blood (not recorded which). The rearrangement uses TRBV12-3 or TRBV12-4 and TRBJ1-5; D is unresolved. The CDR3 loop reads CASSLSYQPQHF. The CDR3 coding sequence is TGTGCCAGCAGTTTGTCCTATCAGCCCCAGCATTTT.